The 22 T cell receptor beta chains below come from one sample, sequenced in a study of OX40 agonist ivuxolimab in advanced cancers. TCRdb's copy holds only in-frame clones and misses some; the assay was immunoSEQ multiplex PCR. The table shows about 27,000 clones, with about four fifths occurring only once. Specimen: CD4+ or CD8+ T cells sorted from blood, collected in a trial of the OX40 agonist ivuxolimab. These receptors all come from an adult with an advanced solid tumor such as melanoma, head and neck, liver or kidney cancer.

V is TRBV7-2 and J is TRBJ2-5; TRBD1 might be the D (5 bases). From germline, CDR1 is SGHTA and CDR2 FQGNSA. Trimming took off 5 bases at V and 1 base at J, with 14 bases between the two ends. This CDR3 contains 15 residues. The CDR3 loop reads CASSRSDTSQETQYF. DNA for the CDR3: TGTGCCAGCAGCCGTTCGGACACCTCCCAAGAGACCCAGTACTTC.

There are a few counts of this clone. CDR3 coding DNA: TGTGCCAGCAGCTTAGACAGGAACTCCTACGAGCAGTACTTC. Protein: CASSLDRNSYEQYF. This chain connects TRBV7-9 to TRBJ2-7; possible D gene TRBD1, 5 bases. The germline V gene has CDR1 SEHNR and CDR2 FQNEAQ (reference sequence). The CDR3 length is 14 residues. V was shortened by 1 base and J by 0 bases, with 7 bases between the two germline ends.

This chain joins TRBV13 and TRBJ2-5; D is uncertain. The V and J ends lost 0 bases and 3 bases respectively, with 5 bases between them. Per germline, CDR1 PRHDT and CDR2 FYEKMQ (reference sequence). The CDR3 is 13 residues long. CDR3 region: CASSLGGEETQYF. In DNA form, the CDR3 reads TGTGCCAGCAGCTTAGGTGGGGAAGAGACCCAGTACTTC.

This clone was seen more than once but under ten times. The CDR3 loop reads CASSGLAGLGEQFF. The CDR3 DNA reads as TGTGCCAGCAGTGGACTAGCGGGGCTAGGGGAGCAGTTCTTC. The chain couples TRBV6-1 to TRBJ2-1; 11 bases line up with TRBD2. Looked up from germline, CDR1 is MNHNS and CDR2 is SASEGT. This CDR3 is 14 amino acids long. Trimming removed 4 bases from V and 10 bases from J; junction bases left unmatched: 6.

The rearrangement uses TRBV6-1 and TRBJ2-7, with 9 bases that match TRBD1. The CDR3 spans 12 residues. Per germline, CDR1 MNHNS and CDR2 SASEGT. The V and J ends lost 10 bases and 3 bases, in that order; junction bases with no gene match: 4. CDR3 bases: TGTGCCACCGGGACAGGGAGCTACGAGCAGTACTTC. Amino acid sequence: CATGTGSYEQYF.

This chain uses TRBV27 with TRBJ2-7; D is uncertain. Germline values: CDR1 MNHEY, CDR2 SMNVEV (reference sequence). This CDR3 contains 13 residues. Trimming took 3 bases from V and 0 from J, leaving 6 bases between them. CDR3 amino acids: CASSFGVSYEQYF. In DNA form, the CDR3 reads TGTGCCAGCAGTTTTGGGGTCTCCTACGAGCAGTACTTC.

The genes are TRBV19 and TRBJ2-7, with 8 positions matching TRBD2. CDR3 size: 15 residues. The germline V gene has CDR1 LNHDA and CDR2 SQIVND (reference sequence). Trimming at V came to 5 bases and at J to 6 bases, leaving 12 bases not matched to a gene. CDR3 loop: CASSWSSGPGSEQYF. Here the CDR3 DNA reads TGTGCCAGTAGTTGGTCTAGCGGGCCGGGGAGCGAGCAGTACTTC.

The V gene is TRBV10-3, the J gene TRBJ2-1; 10 positions match TRBD2. The germline V gene encodes CDR1 ENHRY and CDR2 SYGVKD. CDR3 length: 14 amino acids. Trimming at V came to 6 bases and at J to 5 bases, leaving 4 bases not matched to a gene. The CDR3 DNA is TGTGCCATCAGAACTAGCGGGGAAGACAATGAGCAGTTCTTC. Translated, it gives CAIRTSGEDNEQFF.

The V and J genes are TRBV18 and TRBJ2-5; 7 bases are a match to TRBD2. Per the germline V gene, CDR1 is KGHSH and CDR2 is LQKENI. The junction had 7 bases not matched to a gene; V was cut back by 2 bases and J by 1 base. CDR3 size: 16 residues. The CDR3 is CASSPAGLAVQETQYF. CDR3 sequence (DNA): TGTGCCAGCTCACCAGCTGGGCTAGCGGTCCAAGAGACCCAGTACTTC.

The chain uses TRBV7-8 and TRBJ2-7, with 10 bases that match TRBD1. V dropped 5 bases and J dropped 1; count of bases not matched to a gene: 11. The CDR3 is made up of 17 amino acids. Germline V gene lookup returns CDR1 SGHVS and CDR2 FQNEAQ. CDR3 loop: CASSITRQGALSYEQYF. DNA for the CDR3: TGTGCCAGCAGCATTACTAGACAGGGGGCCCTTTCCTACGAGCAGTACTTC.

This chain joins TRBV28 and TRBJ2-3; the D call may be TRBD1 or TRBD2 (6 bases each). The CDR3 runs 16 residues. Germline CDR1 MDHEN, CDR2 SYDVKM. V lost 2 bases to trimming and J lost 4 bases, with 16 bases between them. CDR3 sequence: CASSLRRGDPPDTQYF. DNA of the CDR3: TGTGCCAGCAGTTTAAGAAGGGGGGATCCCCCAGATACGCAGTATTTT. Complete variable domain (other parts from reference TRBV28 and TRBJ2-3): DVKVTQSSRYLVKRTGEKVFLECVQDMDHENMFWYRQDPGLGLRLIYFSYDVKMKEKGDIPEGYSVSREKKERFSLILESASTNQTSMYLCASSLRRGDPPDTQYFGPGTRLTVL.

The chain uses TRBV5-8 and TRBJ2-1; tentative D call: TRBD2 (5 bases). The CDR3 consists of 14 residues. The germline V gene has CDR1 SGHTS and CDR2 YDEGEE. V lost 7 bases, J lost 2 bases, and 13 bases lay in between. In nucleotides, the CDR3 is TGTGCCAGCTCGACGGGAACTCCCTACAATGAGCAGTTCTTC. Protein sequence: CASSTGTPYNEQFF.

V usage is TRBV7-9 and J usage is TRBJ2-7; D is perhaps TRBD1 (6 bases). The CDR3 totals 14 residues. CDR1 SEHNR and CDR2 FQNEAQ come from the germline V gene (reference sequence). V dropped 5 bases and J dropped 3 bases, with 14 bases sitting between them. The CDR3 DNA reads as TGTGCCAGCAGCCCCCCGGGACACAGCTACGAGCAGTACTTC. This encodes CASSPPGHSYEQYF. Variable domain in full (rest from reference TRBV7-9 and TRBJ2-7): DTGVSQNPRHKITKRGQNVTFRCDPISEHNRLYWYRQTLGQGPEFLTYFQNEAQLEKSRLLSDRFSAERPKGSFSTLEIQRTEQGDSAMYLCASSPPGHSYEQYFGPGTRLTVT.

This chain joins TRBV7-6 and TRBJ2-3; 7 positions agree with TRBD1. The CDR3 has 15 amino acids. V gave up 3 bases and J gave up 2 bases; unmatched junction bases: 5. The germline V gene encodes CDR1 SGHVS and CDR2 FNYEAQ. The CDR3 is CASSFRDRYTDTQYF. CDR3 nucleotide sequence: TGTGCCAGCAGCTTCCGGGACAGATACACAGATACGCAGTATTTT.

V and J are TRBV5-6 and TRBJ1-1, with TRBD1 as a possible D gene (5 bases). The germline CDR1 and CDR2 sequences are SGHDT and YYEEEE. CDR3 length: 15 amino acids. With 1 base removed from V and 2 bases from J, the gap between germline ends came to 12 bases. CDR3 residues: CASSLRVGGNTEAFF. The CDR3, as DNA: TGTGCCAGCAGCTTGAGGGTGGGGGGAAACACTGAAGCTTTCTTT.

V is TRBV4-1 and J is TRBJ2-1; TRBD2 matches 12 bases. The J segment lost 6 bases and the V segment lost 4 bases, leaving 4 bases of the junction unmatched. CDR1 MGHRA and CDR2 YSYEKL come from the germline V gene. The CDR3 extends over 15 amino acids. As DNA, the CDR3 is TGCGCCAGCAGCCTCGGACTAGCGGGGACCAATGAGCAGTTCTTC. This codes for CASSLGLAGTNEQFF.

The chain links TRBV18 to TRBJ2-5; TRBD1 is a possible D gene (6 bases). Per germline, CDR1 KGHSH and CDR2 LQKENI. V was shortened by 6 bases and J by 4 bases, with 18 bases between the two germline ends. The CDR3 runs 15 residues. CDR3 DNA: TGTGCCAGCTCTCAAGACAGGCCGAACAGAGAGACCCAGTACTTC. This codes for CASSQDRPNRETQYF. The complete variable domain, with remaining parts taken from reference TRBV18 and TRBJ2-5, reads NAGVMQNPRHLVRRRGQEARLRCSPMKGHSHVYWYRQLPEEGLKFMVYLQKENIIDESGMPKERFSAEFPKEGPSILRIQQVVRGDSAAYFCASSQDRPNRETQYFGPGTRLLVL.

The chain uses TRBV6-1 and TRBJ1-2, with a possible D match to TRBD1 (5 bases). Germline V CDR1 and CDR2: MNHNS, SASEGT. The CDR3 totals 12 residues. CDR3 region: CAIIGGIYGYTF. The CDR3, as DNA: TGTGCTATAATCGGGGGGATTTATGGCTACACCTTC.

The chain employs TRBV30 and TRBJ2-1, with D tentatively TRBD2 (5 bases). CDR1 GTSNPN and CDR2 SVGIG come from the germline V gene (reference sequence). This CDR3 has 14 amino acids. Trimming removed 3 bases at V and 3 bases at J, with 12 bases between. The CDR3 here is CAWSSLARYNEQFF. CDR3 DNA sequence: TGTGCCTGGAGCTCCTTAGCGCGCTACAATGAGCAGTTCTTC.

The chain is built from TRBV4-2 and TRBJ2-7; TRBD1 matches 8 bases. Trimming cost V 0 bases and J 3 bases; bases outside gene matches: 7. The CDR3 is made up of 16 amino acids. Germline values: CDR1 LGHNA, CDR2 YNFKEQ. The CDR3 nucleotides read TGTGCCAGCAGCCAAGACCCACAGGGGGATTTCTACGAGCAGTACTTC. Translating gives CASSQDPQGDFYEQYF.

The chain carries TRBV27 and TRBJ2-7, with 7 bases that match TRBD2. The CDR3 has 14 amino acids. V shed 6 bases, J shed 2 bases, and the junction held 7 bases outside the gene matches. Germline CDR1 and CDR2: MNHEY and SMNVEV (reference sequence). This chain's CDR3 is CASSHRDYTYEQYF. Here the CDR3 DNA reads TGTGCCAGCAGCCACCGGGACTATACCTACGAGCAGTACTTC.

This clone has only one observation. This chain joins TRBV7-6 and TRBJ2-2; the D gene could be TRBD1 or TRBD2 (5 bases each). The CDR3 covers 17 residues. CDR1 is SGHVS, CDR2 FNYEAQ, per germline. V was trimmed by 5 bases and J by 2 bases, leaving 18 bases between them. The CDR3 reads CASSPPGTAVNTGELFF. Here the CDR3 DNA reads TGTGCCAGCAGCCCACCCGGGACCGCGGTTAACACCGGGGAGCTGTTTTTT.